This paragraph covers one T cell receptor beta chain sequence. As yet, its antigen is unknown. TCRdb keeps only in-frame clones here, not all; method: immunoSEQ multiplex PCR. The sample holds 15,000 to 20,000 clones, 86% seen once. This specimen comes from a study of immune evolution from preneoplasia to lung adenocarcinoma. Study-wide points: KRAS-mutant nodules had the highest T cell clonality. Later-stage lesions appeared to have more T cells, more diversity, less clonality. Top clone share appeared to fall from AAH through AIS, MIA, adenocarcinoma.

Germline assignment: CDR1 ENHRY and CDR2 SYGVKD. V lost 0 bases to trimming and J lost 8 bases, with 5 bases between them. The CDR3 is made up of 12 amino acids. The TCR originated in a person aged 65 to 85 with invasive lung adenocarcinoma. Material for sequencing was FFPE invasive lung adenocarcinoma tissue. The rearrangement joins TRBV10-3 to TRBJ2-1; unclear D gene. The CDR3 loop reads CAISESIDEQFF. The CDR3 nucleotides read TGTGCCATCAGTGAGTCAATCGATGAGCAGTTCTTC.